Reported below is one T cell receptor beta chain. The data were taken from a study of human T cells and chemical hapten exposure. Overall study: Diphenylcyclopropenone doses were given weekly to the scalps of patients across the approximately 24-week study.

The CDR3 spans 13 residues. CDR1 MGHRA and CDR2 YSYEKL come from the germline V gene. Trimming stripped 1 base from V and 3 bases from J, with 7 bases between. A single record per CDR3 protein comes from TCRdb applying MiXCR to the RACE reads. The data show about 200,000 distinct CDR3 sequences, with around a quarter seen just once and 2.5% held by the top ten. Described time point: patch test 3, about 24 weeks after DPC sensitization. Treatment here: therapeutic diphenylcyclopropenone sensitization with weekly scalp DPC. The material sequenced was whole blood, taken in connection with sensitization to the hapten diphenylcyclopropenone (DPC). This sequence joins TRBV4-1 and TRBJ2-7; D gene ambiguous. The sequence was obtained from a woman between 40 and 55 years old with alopecia areata. Some clones in this sample may be carry-over from other donors' samples. This chain's CDR3 is CASSQGLNYEQYF. CDR3 bases: TGCGCCAGCAGCCAAGGACTGAACTACGAGCAGTACTTC.